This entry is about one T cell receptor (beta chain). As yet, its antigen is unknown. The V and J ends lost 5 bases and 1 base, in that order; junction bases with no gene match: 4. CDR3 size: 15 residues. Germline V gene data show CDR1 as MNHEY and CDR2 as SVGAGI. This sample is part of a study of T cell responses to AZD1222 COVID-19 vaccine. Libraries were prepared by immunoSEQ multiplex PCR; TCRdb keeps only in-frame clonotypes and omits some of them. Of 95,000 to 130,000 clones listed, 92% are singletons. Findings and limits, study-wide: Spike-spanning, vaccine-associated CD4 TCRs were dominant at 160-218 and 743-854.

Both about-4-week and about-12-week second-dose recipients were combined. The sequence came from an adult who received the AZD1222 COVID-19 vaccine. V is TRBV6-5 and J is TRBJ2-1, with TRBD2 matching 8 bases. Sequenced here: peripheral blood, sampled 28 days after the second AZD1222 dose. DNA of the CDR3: TGTGCCAGCAGTATAAGCGGGAGTTCCTACAATGAGCAGTTCTTC. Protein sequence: CASSISGSSYNEQFF.